This T cell receptor beta chain was identified during a study of CD4 T cells in relation to SARS-CoV-2 and coronaviruses. Turning to this clone: Antigen: not known. Within the sample, other DNA sequences also encode this same CDR3.

Before the COVID-19 pandemic, during about 2011-2019, CD4+ T cells were taken from unexposed donors. Isolation of CD4+ T cells took place after roughly nine days in culture. Cells permitting, SARS-CoV-2 S/N and four cold-coronavirus spikes were tested on unexposed-donor CD4+ T cells. The table came from immunoSEQ multiplex PCR; TCRdb's copy has only in-frame clones and leaves some out. This table has just under 30,000 clones, about 70% appearing once. The CDR3 is 13 amino acids. The germline gives CDR1 LNHDA, CDR2 SQIVND (reference sequence). Losses at the gene ends were 3 bases for V and 4 bases for J; bases not matched to a gene: 2.

The J gene is TRBJ1-2, the V gene TRBV19; 7 bases fit TRBD1. The sequence came from a human donor in good health. The sample was CD4+ T cells from PBMCs, cultured in vitro. As DNA, the CDR3 is TGTGCCAGTAGTATCCGGGACAGCTATGGCTACACCTTC. Residues: CASSIRDSYGYTF.